The source of this T cell receptor (beta chain) is a study of blood T cells in healthy people across ages. Overall study results and limits: The fall in TCR beta diversity per million T cells was roughly linear with age.

CDR1 and CDR2 from the germline V gene are SGHTA and FQGNSA. This CDR3 is built from 17 residues. The V and J ends lost 1 base and 8 bases, in that order; junction bases with no gene match: 15. The use of a sample-barcoded 5' primer and a J-beta primer mix characterized a second PCR of 7 to 11 cycles. A 12-random-nucleotide template-switch adaptor tagged each cDNA molecule. TCRdb independently ran MiXCR on the 5' RACE reads; one entry per CDR3 protein. The repertoire holds approximately 2,000,000 distinct CDR3 sequences, with 35% to 50% as singletons. Per-sample PBMC isolation yielded at least 6 million cells. Details on this clonotype: Its antigen is not identified.

V usage is TRBV7-2 and J usage is TRBJ1-2; 8 bases map to TRBD1. Sequenced material: blood. This TCR derives from a human donor in good health. In DNA, the CDR3 is TGTGCCAGCAGCTTAGAATCTCAGGGGGCCCCTATTGTCGGCTACACCTTC. It encodes CASSLESQGAPIVGYTF. Supplemented by reference TRBV7-2 and TRBJ1-2, the full variable domain reads GAGVSQSPSNKVTEKGKDVELRCDPISGHTALYWYRQSLGQGLEFLIYFQGNSAPDKSGLPSDRFSAERTGGSVSTLTIQRTQQEDSAVYLCASSLESQGAPIVGYTFGSGTRLTVV.